This T cell receptor (beta chain) was identified during a study of cytomegalovirus exposure and HLA in healthy donors. Study-wide points: A few chains tied to CMV proved CMV antigen-specific in vitro.

The CDR3 totals 14 residues. With 7 bases clipped from V and 2 bases from J, the junction kept 5 bases outside the gene matches. Germline V gene sequence: CDR1 MDHEN, CDR2 SYDVKM. Primers for the PCR totalled 60 Vbeta and 13 Jbeta. Using immunoSEQ multiplex PCR, the repertoire was profiled, and TCRdb retains in-frame clones only, with some absent. In total, the table holds 96,000 or so clones. As for this clone: Antigen: not known.

J is TRBJ2-3 and V is TRBV28; 8 bases line up with TRBD1. This clonotype was obtained from a woman aged 30 to 39 in good health and CMV-seronegative. The specimen sequenced was PBMCs. CDR3 sequence (DNA): TGTGCCAGCAAAACAGGGGGGACCACAGATACGCAGTATTTT. This codes for CASKTGGTTDTQYF.